This T cell receptor (beta chain) was documented in a study of beta chain features in type 1 diabetes. The study's findings and limits: Compared with healthy donors, patients appeared to share more similar naive, central memory and regulatory TCRB repertoires. Moderate but significant shortening of TCRB CDR3s was recorded in all four CD4+ subsets from Type 1 diabetes patients.

The germline V gene has CDR1 LGHNT and CDR2 FRNRAP. CDR3 length equals 13 residues. Trimming took off 3 bases at V and 7 bases at J, with 10 bases between the two ends. All of the isolated RNA was reverse transcribed, so expressed TCRB transcripts were sequenced. Libraries were prepared by immunoSEQ multiplex PCR; TCRdb keeps only in-frame clonotypes and omits some of them. In the table there are around 710,000 clones, around 12% of which are singletons. CD4+ cells of the naive, central memory, regulatory and stem cell-like memory types were sorted via CD45RO/CCR7/CD25/CD127/CD95/CD27. This clone was found a few times. Its antigen is still unknown.

The V gene is TRBV12-5, the J gene TRBJ2-1, with D perhaps being TRBD1 or TRBD2 (5 bases each). This sequence was found in a man aged 30 to 39 with type 1 diabetes. The sample was naive CD4+ T cells from blood. The CDR3 nucleotides read TGTGCTAGTGGTTTTGGTGGGGGAAATGAGCAGTTCTTC. Translating gives CASGFGGGNEQFF.